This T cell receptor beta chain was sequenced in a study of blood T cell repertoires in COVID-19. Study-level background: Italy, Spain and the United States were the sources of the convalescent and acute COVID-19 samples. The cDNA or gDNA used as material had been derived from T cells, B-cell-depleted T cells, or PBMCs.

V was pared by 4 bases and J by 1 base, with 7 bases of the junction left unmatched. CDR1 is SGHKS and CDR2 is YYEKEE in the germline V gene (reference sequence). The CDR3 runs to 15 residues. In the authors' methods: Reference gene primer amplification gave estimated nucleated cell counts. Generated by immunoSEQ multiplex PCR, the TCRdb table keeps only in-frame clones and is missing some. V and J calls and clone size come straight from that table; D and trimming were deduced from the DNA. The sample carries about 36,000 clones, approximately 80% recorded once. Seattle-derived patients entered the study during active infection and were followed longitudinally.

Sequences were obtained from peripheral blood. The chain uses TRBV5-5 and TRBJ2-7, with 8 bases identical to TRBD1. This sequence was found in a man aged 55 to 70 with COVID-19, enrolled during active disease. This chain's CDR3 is CASSRTGTGSYEQYF. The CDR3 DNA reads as TGTGCCAGCAGCCGGACAGGGACGGGTTCCTACGAGCAGTACTTC.